Shown below are 6 T cell receptor beta chains from a single sample sequenced in a study of regulatory T cells in long-lasting Graves disease. Arm-PCR of CDR3 regions and iRepertoire HTBI primers were the basis on which TCR beta libraries were built. TCRdb reanalysed the multiplex PCR reads using MiXCR and keeps one entry per CDR3 protein. This sample has some 560,000 distinct CDR3 sequences, with roughly 16% found just once. As for time point: newly diagnosed GD, antithyroid drugs for less than 3 months. Construction of the TCR library relied on RNA isolated from PBMCs. The same sample was also studied in work on T cells in Graves' hyperthyroidism and ophthalmopathy.

The sample was peripheral blood mononuclear cells (PBMCs), taken at new diagnosis, from a patient treated with antithyroid drugs. All receptors come from a middle-aged woman with Graves disease.

A word on this clonotype: A read error may explain this, as a much larger clone is one base away. The chain is built from TRBV20-1 and TRBJ2-1, with 8 bases lining up with TRBD1. V lost 6 bases to trimming and J lost 10 bases; unmatched junction nucleotides: 11. CDR1 is DFQATT and CDR2 is SNEGSKA in the germline V gene (reference sequence). This CDR3 is 13 amino acids long. CDR3 in DNA: TGCAGTGCCGTGTGGACAGGGACCAACGAGCAGTTCTTC. As protein: CSAVWTGTNEQFF.

A word on this clonotype: This may be a read error, as it is one base from a much larger clone. The chain combines TRBV5-1 with TRBJ2-5; D not resolved. V was trimmed by 5 bases and J by 5 bases, leaving 13 bases between them. The CDR3 extends over 13 amino acids. Looked up from germline, CDR1 is SGHRS and CDR2 is YFSETQ. The CDR3 DNA reads TGCGCCAGCAGAAAGTTTGGAGTGGAGACCCAGTACTTC. This encodes CASRKFGVETQYF.

This clonotype was seen many times. The chain has TRBV28 and TRBJ1-5, with D maybe TRBD1 (6 bases). Trimming took 1 base from V and 7 from J, leaving 17 bases between them. The CDR3 is 16 residues long. Germline lookup yields CDR1 MDHEN and CDR2 SYDVKM. The CDR3 spells CASSLYPYRVLQPQHF. The CDR3 DNA reads TGTGCCAGCAGTTTATACCCCTACAGGGTGCTGCAGCCCCAGCATTTT.

About this clonotype: Mismatch with germline at one junction end may stem from a read error. The gene calls are TRBV3-1 and TRBJ2-7; D call uncertain. The CDR3 runs to 12 residues. CDR1 is LGHDT and CDR2 is YNNKEL in the germline V gene (reference sequence). CDR3 amino acids: CASSQDIRALLF. Written as DNA, the CDR3 is TGTGCCAGCAGCCAAGACATAAGGGCTCTCCTATTC.

This clonotype was observed a few times. V gene TRBV19 combines with J gene TRBJ1-3; 8 nucleotides match TRBD1. The CDR3 covers 18 residues. Germline V gene sequence: CDR1 LNHDA, CDR2 SQIVND (reference sequence). Unmatched junction bases numbered 11, after V lost 4 bases and J lost 0 bases. The CDR3 DNA follows: TGTGCCAGTAGTAAAGGGGACAGGCGATTAACCTCTGGAAACACCATATATTTT. As protein: CASSKGDRRLTSGNTIYF.

The chain links TRBV2 to TRBJ1-4, with D tentatively TRBD1 (5 bases). The V gene lost 7 bases and the J gene lost 8 bases, with 20 bases spanning the gap. The CDR3 totals 15 residues. Looked up from germline, CDR1 is SNHLY and CDR2 is FYNNEI. The CDR3, as DNA: TGTGCCAGCATCGGAAGGGCGGGGGTTGTGGAAAAACTGTTTTTT. It is translated as CASIGRAGVVEKLFF.